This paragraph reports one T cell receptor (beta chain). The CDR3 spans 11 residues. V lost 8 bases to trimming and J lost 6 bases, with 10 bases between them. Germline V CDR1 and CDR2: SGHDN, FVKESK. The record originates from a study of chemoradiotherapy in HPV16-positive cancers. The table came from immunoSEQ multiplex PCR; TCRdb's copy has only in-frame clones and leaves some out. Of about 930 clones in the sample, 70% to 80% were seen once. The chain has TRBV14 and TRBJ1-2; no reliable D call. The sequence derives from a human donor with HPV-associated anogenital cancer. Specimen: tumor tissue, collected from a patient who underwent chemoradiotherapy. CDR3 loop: CASGSSHGYTF. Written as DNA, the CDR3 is TGTGCCAGCGGTTCTTCCCATGGCTACACCTTC.